Listed below are T cell receptor beta chains from one sample, sequenced in a study of breast tumors, draining lymph nodes, adjacent tissues. TCRdb re-analysed the multiplex PCR reads in MiXCR, keeping a single row per CDR3 protein. The sample contains under 150,000 distinct CDR3 sequences, about 20% of which appear only once. Material: axillary lymph node tissue. All receptors derive from a female donor with breast cancer. Some clones in this sample may be carry-over from other donors' samples. Both conserved end residues are part of each CDR3. Fields, in order: J gene, clone size, D gene, V gene, CDR3 DNA, CDR3 protein. A D gene is named only where the DNA matches it firmly. Some rows have no size entry. The others give once, few or many, or a class for an expanded clone.

>TRBJ2-5|many|TRBD2|TRBV20-1
TGCAGTGCTAGGCTAGCGGGGCTCCAAGAGACCCAGTACTTC
CSARLAGLQETQYF
>TRBJ2-3|.|.|TRBV28
TGTGCCAGCAGTTTTCGGGATTGGGCAGATACGCAGTATTTT
CASSFRDWADTQYF
>TRBJ1-2|many|TRBD1|TRBV4-1
TGCGCCAGCAGCCTACAGGGGGGGGAGACCACTACAGGCTACACCTTC
CASSLQGGETTTGYTF
>TRBJ1-1|few|.|TRBV20-1
TGCAGTCCCAACAGGAGGAACACTGAAGCTTTCTTT
CSPNRRNTEAFF
>TRBJ1-2|.|.|TRBV5-4
TGTGCCAGCAGCCCGGACAGAACTCCCCCCTACACCTTC
CASSPDRTPPYTF
>TRBJ2-1|many|.|TRBV20-1
TGCAGTGCTAGACCCTCCCGCTCCTACAATGAGCAGTTCTTC
CSARPSRSYNEQFF
>TRBJ1-4|many|.|TRBV19
TGTGCCAGTAGTAAGAGGGAATCTGGCGAAAAACTGTTTTTT
CASSKRESGEKLFF
>TRBJ2-7|many|.|TRBV29-1
TGCAGCGTTGTGGGGCCCGAGCTAGCCTACGAGCAGTACTTC
CSVVGPELAYEQYF
>TRBJ1-3|.|.|TRBV11-3
TGTGCCAGCAGCAAAGGGCAAATGGTCGGCACCATATATTTT
CASSKGQMVGTIYF
>TRBJ2-3|many|.|TRBV11-2
TGTGCCAGCAGCTTCCCTACGGGAGAAACAGATACGCAGTATTTT
CASSFPTGETDTQYF
>TRBJ2-3|many|.|TRBV20-1
TGCAGTGCTAGAGCCCCCTCGAAATATGCCGGAACCACAGATACGCAGTATTTT
CSARAPSKYAGTTDTQYF
>TRBJ2-3|many|TRBD2|TRBV2
TGTGCCAGCAGTAGACTAGCGGGAGGGAAAGATACGCAGTATTTT
CASSRLAGGKDTQYF
>TRBJ2-7|many|.|TRBV3-1
TGTGCCAGCAGCCTGGGGTCGATCTCGGCCCTCTACGAGCAGTACTTC
CASSLGSISALYEQYF
>TRBJ1-1|.|.|TRBV4-1
TGCGCCAGCAGCCCTCGTGTAAGTGACATGAACACTGAAGCTTTCTTT
CASSPRVSDMNTEAFF
>TRBJ2-3|few|TRBD2|TRBV7-8
TGTGCCAGCAGCCCAAAGTCTAGCGGGAGGGCCACAGATACGCAGTATTTT
CASSPKSSGRATDTQYF
>TRBJ2-1|many|TRBD2|TRBV11-2
TGTGCCAGCAGCTTCCTAGCGGGAGAAGGCATTGAGCAGTTCTTC
CASSFLAGEGIEQFF
>TRBJ1-4|.|.|TRBV11-2
TGTGCCAGCAGCTTAGGGGGAAAACTGTTTTTT
CASSLGGKLFF
>TRBJ2-5|many|TRBD1|TRBV30
TGTGCCTGGAGAGGACAGGGGCGAGAGACCCAGTACTTC
CAWRGQGRETQYF
>TRBJ1-6|many|.|TRBV6-1
TGTGCCAGCAGTGCCCCGGGGCTAGGAAATTCACCCCTCCACTTT
CASSAPGLGNSPLHF
>TRBJ2-7|few|.|TRBV28
TGTGCCAGCAGTTTTTTAGAGAAAACCTTC
CASSFLEKTF
>TRBJ2-3|few|.|TRBV18
TGTGCCAGCTCACCCCGACAGAGCACAGATACGCAGTATTTT
CASSPRQSTDTQYF
>TRBJ2-1|many|.|TRBV19
TGTGCCAGTAGTACCTACAATGAGCAGTTCTTC
CASSTYNEQFF
>TRBJ1-4|.|.|TRBV6-1
TGTGCCAGCGCCCAACCGGCTGCAACTAATGAAAAACTGTTTTTT
CASAQPAATNEKLFF
>TRBJ2-3|many|.|TRBV2
TGTGCCAGCAACAGCGGAGGCAACACAGATACGCAGTATTTT
CASNSGGNTDTQYF
>TRBJ2-1|.|TRBD1|TRBV27
TGTGCCAGCAGTTTCCACGGACAGGGTTGGGATGAGCAGTTCTTC
CASSFHGQGWDEQFF
>TRBJ1-2|many|.|TRBV3-1
TGTGCCAGCAGCCAAGTGATGGTTGGTGGCTACACCTTC
CASSQVMVGGYTF
>TRBJ1-5|many|.|TRBV6-5
TGTGCCAGCAGTTACGGGCAGTACAATCAGCCCCAGCATTTT
CASSYGQYNQPQHF
>TRBJ2-3|many|TRBD2|TRBV2
TGTGCCAGCAGTGTCTCCGGGGGGGGCTTCAGGACAGATACGCAGTATTTT
CASSVSGGGFRTDTQYF
>TRBJ2-5|many|TRBD2|TRBV4-2
TGTGCCAGCAGCCAAGTTAGCGGGGGACGACAAGAGACCCAGTACTTC
CASSQVSGGRQETQYF
>TRBJ1-2|.|.|TRBV28
TGTGCCAGCAGTTTCGCCCTGGCAGGGGACACCTTC
CASSFALAGDTF
>TRBJ1-6|many|.|TRBV5-1
TGCGCCAGCAGCTTTAGTTCCGGTAATTCACCCCTCCACTTT
CASSFSSGNSPLHF
>TRBJ1-6|many|TRBD1|TRBV20-1
TGCAGTGCCCCTGCCGGGACAGGGGTTTATAATTCACCCCTCCACTTT
CSAPAGTGVYNSPLHF
>TRBJ2-1|many|.|TRBV6-5
TGTGCCAGCCACCTAGAGTCGGGTGAGCAGTTCTTC
CASHLESGEQFF
>TRBJ1-5|many|TRBD1|TRBV6-1
TGTGCCAGCAGTGAAGCGACCGGGACAGGGTTCTTTCAGCCCCAGCATTTT
CASSEATGTGFFQPQHF
>TRBJ2-1|many|TRBD2|TRBV20-1
TGCAGTGCGCCGGGACTAGCGGGTTACAATGAGCAGTTCTTC
CSAPGLAGYNEQFF
>TRBJ2-1|few|.|TRBV5-4
TGTGCCAGCAGCAAAAATACAGGGTACAATGAGCAGTTCTTC
CASSKNTGYNEQFF
>TRBJ2-4|few|.|TRBV11-3
TGTGCCAGCAGCTTTAACGGGGGGCTAGCCAAAAACATTCAGTACTTC
CASSFNGGLAKNIQYF
>TRBJ1-6|many|.|TRBV10-3
TGTGCCATCAGGACCGACGCCGGTAATTCACCCCTCCACTTT
CAIRTDAGNSPLHF
>TRBJ2-1|.|TRBD2|TRBV6-2/TRBV6-3
TGTGCCAGCGCTGATAAAAGGACTAGCTGTGTCTTC
CASADKRTSCVF
>TRBJ2-3|few|TRBD2|TRBV5-4
TGTGCCAGCAGCTTGCTTGGGGCGGGGGACGGCACAGATACGCAGTATTTT
CASSLLGAGDGTDTQYF
>TRBJ1-2|few|.|TRBV5-4
TGTGCCAGCAGCTTGAATCAGGGTCTCTATGGCTACACCTTC
CASSLNQGLYGYTF